These 8 T cell receptor beta chains were all obtained from the same sample, sequenced in a study of T cell responses to AZD1222 COVID-19 vaccine. Measured with immunoSEQ multiplex PCR; TCRdb has only the in-frame clones, and not every one. Found here are tens of thousands of clones, about four fifths of them singletons; the top ten hold about 1.3%. The material sequenced was peripheral blood, taken 28 days after the second AZD1222 dose. These receptors were obtained from an adult who received the AZD1222 COVID-19 vaccine.

The table lists this clone with a few counts. The CDR3 DNA reads as TGTGCCAGCAGCGCATGGGGGGGCGTTGAAAACACCATATATTTT. Its translation is CASSAWGGVENTIYF. The chain is built from TRBV9 and TRBJ1-3, with D perhaps TRBD1 (6 bases). The V and J ends lost 3 bases and 6 bases respectively, with 16 bases between them. Germline lookup yields CDR1 SGDLS and CDR2 YYNGEE. The CDR3 runs 15 residues.

The CDR3 spells CAWSHQGNDREQYF. Here the CDR3 DNA reads TGTGCCTGGAGCCATCAGGGAAATGACCGCGAGCAGTACTTC. J is TRBJ2-7 and V is TRBV30; TRBD1 might be the D (5 bases). The CDR3 is made up of 14 amino acids. The V end lost 3 bases, the J end lost 6 bases, and 18 bases lay between the germline ends. Germline V gene lookup returns CDR1 GTSNPN and CDR2 SVGIG (reference sequence).

As DNA, the CDR3 is TGTGCCAGCAGCCAATCCGGGACTAGCAGCGAGCAGTACTTC. Translating gives CASSQSGTSSEQYF. This sequence joins TRBV3-1 (or the pseudogene TRBV3-2) and TRBJ2-7, with 9 bases lining up with TRBD2. V was pared by 2 bases and J by 6 bases, with 5 bases of the junction left unmatched. The CDR3 is 14 residues long. Germline V gene data show CDR1 as LGHDT and CDR2 as YNNKEL (reference sequence).

CDR3 protein: CASSLEVLAGGLADTQYF. CDR3 coding DNA: TGTGCCAGCAGCTTAGAGGTACTAGCGGGAGGCCTTGCGGATACGCAGTATTTT. The gene calls are TRBV7-2 and TRBJ2-3, with 12 bases that match TRBD2. The CDR3 has 18 residues. CDR1 is SGHTA and CDR2 is FQGNSA in the germline V gene. V gave up 1 base and J gave up 6 bases; unmatched junction bases: 11.

V gene TRBV4-3 combines with J gene TRBJ2-1, with D possibly TRBD2 on 6 matching bases. Trimming pared 0 bases from V and 5 bases from J, leaving 14 bases between. The CDR3 covers 16 residues. The germline V gene has CDR1 LGHNA and CDR2 YSLEER. CDR3 bases: TGCGCCAGCAGCCAAGACCGCGGGATTAAAAACAATGAGCAGTTCTTC. Translation: CASSQDRGIKNNEQFF.

CDR3 coding DNA: TGTGCCATCACGCGAGAGGGGGCCGGGGAGCTGTTTTTT. It codes for CAITREGAGELFF. V and J are TRBV10-3 and TRBJ2-2; tentative D call: TRBD1 (6 bases). Germline assignment: CDR1 ENHRY and CDR2 SYGVKD. V was clipped by 7 bases and J by 6 bases, with 12 bases between them. The CDR3 runs to 13 residues.

CDR3 in amino acids: CASSSGSRDYGYTF. The DNA of the CDR3 is TGTGCCAGCAGTTCCGGGAGCAGAGACTATGGCTACACCTTC. V gene TRBV28 combines with J gene TRBJ1-2; no definite D call. Trimming removed 4 bases at V and 3 bases at J, with 12 bases between. Germline V gene data show CDR1 as MDHEN and CDR2 as SYDVKM. There are 14 residues in the CDR3.

J is TRBJ2-3 and V is TRBV5-1, with D uncertain. This CDR3 has 14 amino acids. V was cut by 1 base and J by 5 bases, with 11 bases left in between. The germline gives CDR1 SGHRS, CDR2 YFSETQ. The CDR3 DNA reads TGCGCCAGCAGCTTGTTCAGCGCTGAAGATACGCAGTATTTT. Its protein product is CASSLFSAEDTQYF.